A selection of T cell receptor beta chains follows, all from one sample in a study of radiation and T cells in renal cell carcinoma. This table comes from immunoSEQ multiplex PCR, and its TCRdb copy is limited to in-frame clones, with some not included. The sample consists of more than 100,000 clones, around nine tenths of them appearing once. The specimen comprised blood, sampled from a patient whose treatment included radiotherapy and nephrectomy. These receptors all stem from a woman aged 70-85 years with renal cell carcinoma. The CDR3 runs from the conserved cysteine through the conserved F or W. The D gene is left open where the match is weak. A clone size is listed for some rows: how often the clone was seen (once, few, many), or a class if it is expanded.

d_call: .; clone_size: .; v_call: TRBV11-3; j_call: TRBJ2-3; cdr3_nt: TGTGCCAGCAGCTTAGATTCCGGTACCACAGATACGCAGTATTTT; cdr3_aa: CASSLDSGTTDTQYF
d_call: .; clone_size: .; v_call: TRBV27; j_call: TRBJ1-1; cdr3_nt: TGTGCCAGCCAGGGCGGTAGTAGGACTGAAGCTTTCTTT; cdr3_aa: CASQGGSRTEAFF
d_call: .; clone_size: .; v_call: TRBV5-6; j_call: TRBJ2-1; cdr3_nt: TGTGCCAGCAGCTTGTTCAGGTACAATGAGCAGTTCTTC; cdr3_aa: CASSLFRYNEQFF
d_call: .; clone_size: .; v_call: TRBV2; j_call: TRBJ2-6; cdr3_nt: TGTGCCAGCAGACGAACACAGCGGGCTGGGGCCAACGTCCTGACTTTC; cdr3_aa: CASRRTQRAGANVLTF
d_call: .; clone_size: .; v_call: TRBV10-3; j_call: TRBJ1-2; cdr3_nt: TGTGCCATCAGTACACCGGGCAACTATGGCTACACCTTC; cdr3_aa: CAISTPGNYGYTF
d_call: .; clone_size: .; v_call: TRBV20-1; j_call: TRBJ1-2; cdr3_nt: TGCAGTGCTCCCGGACGATATGGCTACACCTTC; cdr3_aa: CSAPGRYGYTF
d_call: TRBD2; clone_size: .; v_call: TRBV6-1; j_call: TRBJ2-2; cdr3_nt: TGTGCCAGCAGTGCCTTGACTAGCGGGGTCGGGACCGGGGAGCTGTTTTTT; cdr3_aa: CASSALTSGVGTGELFF
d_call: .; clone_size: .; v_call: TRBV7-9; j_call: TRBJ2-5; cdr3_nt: TGTGCCAGCAGCCCGCGGTACGACAGGTTCCAAGAGACCCAGTACTTC; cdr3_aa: CASSPRYDRFQETQYF
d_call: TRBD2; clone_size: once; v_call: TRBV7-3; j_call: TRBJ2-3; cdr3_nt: TGTGCCAGCAGCTTACAAGCGGGGGGCACAGATACGCAGTATTTT; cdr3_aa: CASSLQAGGTDTQYF
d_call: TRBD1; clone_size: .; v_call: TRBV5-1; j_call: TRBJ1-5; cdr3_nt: TGCGCCAGCAGCAGGGACAGTCAACAGCCCCAGCATTTT; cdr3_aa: CASSRDSQQPQHF
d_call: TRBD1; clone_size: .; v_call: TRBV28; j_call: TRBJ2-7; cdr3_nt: TGTGCCAGCAGAATAGGGACAGGGGGATCGCACGAGCAGTACTTC; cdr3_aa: CASRIGTGGSHEQYF
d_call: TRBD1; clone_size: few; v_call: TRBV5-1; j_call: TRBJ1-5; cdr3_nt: TGCGCCAGCAGCTTACGGACAGGGGGCAATCAGCCCCAGCATTTT; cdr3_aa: CASSLRTGGNQPQHF
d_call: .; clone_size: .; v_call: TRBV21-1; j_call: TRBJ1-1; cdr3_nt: TGTGCCAGCAGCAAAAGGGGGACACTGAACACTGAAGCTTTCTTT; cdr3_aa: CASSKRGTLNTEAFF
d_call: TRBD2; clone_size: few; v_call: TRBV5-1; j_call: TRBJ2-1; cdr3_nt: TGCGCCAGCACCACCAGCGGGGTGAGTGAGCAGTTCTTC; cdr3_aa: CASTTSGVSEQFF
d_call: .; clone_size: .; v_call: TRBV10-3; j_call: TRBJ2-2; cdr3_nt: TGTGCCATCAGTGAGGAGAACACCGGGGAGCTGTTTTTT; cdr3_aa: CAISEENTGELFF
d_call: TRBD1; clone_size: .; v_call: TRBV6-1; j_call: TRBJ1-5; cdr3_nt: TGTGCCAGCAGTGTGGACAGGGGATGGGACCAGCCCCAGCATTTT; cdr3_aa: CASSVDRGWDQPQHF
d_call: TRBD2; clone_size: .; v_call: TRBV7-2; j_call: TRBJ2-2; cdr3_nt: TGTGCCAGCAGAAGTAGCGGGGGGGCCCCCGGCGGGGAGCTGTTTTTT; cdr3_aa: CASRSSGGAPGGELFF
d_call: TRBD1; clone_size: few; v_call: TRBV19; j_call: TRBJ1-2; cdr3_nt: TGTGCCAGTAGACCACCCGGGACAGGGGAATTCTATGGCTACACCTTC; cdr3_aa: CASRPPGTGEFYGYTF
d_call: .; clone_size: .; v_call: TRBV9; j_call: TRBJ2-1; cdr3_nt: TGTGCCAGCAGCGCCCCCGGGACAACCTACAATGAGCAGTTCTTC; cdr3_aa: CASSAPGTTYNEQFF
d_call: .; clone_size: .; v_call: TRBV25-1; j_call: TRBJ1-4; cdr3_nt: TGTGCCAGCAGTGAAAGAGCAGGGTTTGAAAAACTGTTTTTT; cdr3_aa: CASSERAGFEKLFF
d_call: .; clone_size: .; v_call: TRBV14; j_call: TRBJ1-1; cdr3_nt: TGTGCCAGCAGCCAAGTGGGGGGGATGAACACTGAAGCTTTCTTT; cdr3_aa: CASSQVGGMNTEAFF
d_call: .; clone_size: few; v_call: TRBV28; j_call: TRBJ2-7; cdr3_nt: TGTGCCAGCACAACGGGCTCCTACGAGCAGTACTTC; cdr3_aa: CASTTGSYEQYF
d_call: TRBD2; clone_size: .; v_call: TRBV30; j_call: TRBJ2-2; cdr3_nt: TGTGCCTGGAGGAAACTAGCGGGGAACACCGGGGAGCTGTTTTTT; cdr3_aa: CAWRKLAGNTGELFF
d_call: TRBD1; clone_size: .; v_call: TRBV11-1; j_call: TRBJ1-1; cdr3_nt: TGTGCCAGCAGCGGGGACAGGGGAACTGAAGCTTTCTTT; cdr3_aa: CASSGDRGTEAFF
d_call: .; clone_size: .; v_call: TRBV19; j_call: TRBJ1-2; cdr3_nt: TGTGCCAGTAGTATAGGTGCATCGGCTTCCGATTTCTATGGCTACACCTTC; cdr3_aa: CASSIGASASDFYGYTF
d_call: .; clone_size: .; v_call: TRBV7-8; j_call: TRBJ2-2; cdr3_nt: TGTGCCAGCAGCTCTTCCGGGACGGGGGGGGAGCTGTTTTTT; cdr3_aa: CASSSSGTGGELFF
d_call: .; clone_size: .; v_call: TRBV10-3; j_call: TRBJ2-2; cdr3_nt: TGTGCCATCAGTGTCACGGCCGAGGGCACCGGGGAGCTGTTTTTT; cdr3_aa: CAISVTAEGTGELFF
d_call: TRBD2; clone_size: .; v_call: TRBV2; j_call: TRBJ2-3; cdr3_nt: TGTGCCAACCGACTCCGGGGGGTTGATACGCAGTATTTT; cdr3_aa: CANRLRGVDTQYF
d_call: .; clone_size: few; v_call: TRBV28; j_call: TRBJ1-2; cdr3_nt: TGTGCCAGCAGTATCTCGGGGTACTATGGCTACACCTTC; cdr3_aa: CASSISGYYGYTF
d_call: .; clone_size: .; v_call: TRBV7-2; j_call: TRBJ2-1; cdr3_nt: TGTGCCAGCAGCCTCAGGGGCCTAGGGGACAATGAGCAGTTCTTC; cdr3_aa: CASSLRGLGDNEQFF
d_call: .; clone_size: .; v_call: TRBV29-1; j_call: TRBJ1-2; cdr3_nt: TGCAGCGTCACGGAGCTTGGGGGCTACACCTTC; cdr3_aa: CSVTELGGYTF
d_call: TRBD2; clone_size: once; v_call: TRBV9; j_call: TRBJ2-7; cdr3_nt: TGTGCCAGCAGCGTGGGACTAGCGGCCTACGAGCAGTACTTC; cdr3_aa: CASSVGLAAYEQYF
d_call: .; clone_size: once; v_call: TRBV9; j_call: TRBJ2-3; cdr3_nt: TGTGCCAGCAGCGTAGGGGGGGCGCTCACAGATACGCAGTATTTT; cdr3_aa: CASSVGGALTDTQYF
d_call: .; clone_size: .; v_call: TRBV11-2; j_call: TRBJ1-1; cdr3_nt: TGTGCCAGCAGCTCCAGGGGCGGGACTGAAGCTTTCTTT; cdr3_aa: CASSSRGGTEAFF
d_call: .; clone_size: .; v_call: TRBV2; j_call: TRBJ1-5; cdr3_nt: TGTGCCAGCAGTGTGGGGGGTCAGCCCCAGCATTTT; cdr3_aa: CASSVGGQPQHF